The subject of this entry is one T cell receptor (beta chain). The antigen is undetermined. This sample is part of a study of graft-versus-host responses after intestinal transplantation. Study as a whole: Once they had received anti-thymocyte globulin induction, all recipients took tacrolimus and steroids for about three years.

The germline CDR1 and CDR2 sequences are SGHTA and FQGNSA. The CDR3 is made up of 15 amino acids. V was trimmed by 0 bases and J by 4 bases, leaving 13 bases between them. Assay: immunoSEQ multiplex PCR; the TCRdb copy retains only in-frame clones and omits some. The sample lists under 90,000 clones, roughly 90% occurring once. The chain is built from TRBV7-2 and TRBJ2-7, with unresolved D. The sequencing used unstimulated CD8+ T cells sorted from spleen or lymph node cells, collected before transplant. The clonotype originates from a human donor who was the organ donor for an intestinal transplant. The CDR3 region has the DNA TGTGCCAGCAGCTTAGCGGCCGGGTTGAAATACGAGCAGTACGTC. Residues: CASSLAAGLKYEQYV.